This T cell receptor beta chain appears in the sequencing data of a study of beta chain features in type 1 diabetes. The study's findings and limits: The study notes PCR might favor shorter templates equally in patients and controls. In comparison with healthy donors, patients had naive, central memory and Treg TCRB repertoires that appeared more similar.

The CDR3 extends over 14 amino acids. CDR1 and CDR2 (germline): SQVTM, ANQGSEA. V gave up 3 bases and J gave up 0 bases, with 9 bases separating them. Expressed TCRB transcripts were sequenced because the isolated RNA had all been reverse transcribed beforehand. About 3.57 million reads were obtained on average from naive, central memory and regulatory T cell samples. Sequencing used immunoSEQ multiplex PCR; TCRdb keeps in-frame clones, though not all of them. The data contain about 350,000 clones, 15% to 20% of them seen just once; the ten biggest clones take up under 0.055%. Notes on this clone: What it recognizes is unknown.

Markers CD45RO/CCR7/CD25/CD127/CD95/CD27 served to sort CD4+ naive, central memory, regulatory and stem cell-like memory cells. Sample: naive CD4+ T cells from blood. The rearrangement uses TRBV29-1 and TRBJ2-1, with D unclear. This TCR was sampled from a young woman in good health. The CDR3 reads CSVDPYTSYNEQFF. CDR3 bases: TGCAGCGTTGACCCATACACCTCCTACAATGAGCAGTTCTTC.